Shown below are 8 T cell receptor beta chains from a single sample sequenced in a study of cytomegalovirus exposure and HLA in healthy donors. A multiplex PCR was run with 60 Vbeta primers and 13 Jbeta primers. Assay used: immunoSEQ multiplex PCR; TCRdb lists only in-frame clones, some missing. The top ten clones hold under 3% of a sample with some 190,000 clones, roughly three quarters of them seen once. Source material: PBMCs. The receptors were gathered from a woman aged 25 to 39 in good health and CMV-seropositive.

This chain links TRBV4-3 with TRBJ2-2; the match to TRBD2 covers 7 bases. Trimming at V came to 2 bases and at J to 0 bases, leaving 9 bases not matched to a gene. This CDR3 has 18 residues. The germline V gene has CDR1 LGHNA and CDR2 YSLEER. CDR3 sequence (DNA): TGCGCCAGCAGCCAATCGGGAGGAGCGTACGCGAACACCGGGGAGCTGTTTTTT. Translating it yields CASSQSGGAYANTGELFF.

This clone was counted a few times. The chain carries TRBV4-1 and TRBJ1-6; D perhaps matches TRBD1 (5 bases). The CDR3 has 15 amino acids. CDR1 is MGHRA and CDR2 is YSYEKL in the germline V gene. V was clipped by 1 base and J by 7 bases, with 11 bases between them. CDR3 bases: TGCGCCAGCAGCCAAGGGGGCCCGGGCAATTCACCCCTCCACTTT. Amino acids: CASSQGGPGNSPLHF.

The chain is built from TRBV6-1 and TRBJ1-1; D gene ambiguous. V gave up 4 bases and J gave up 4 bases, with 13 bases separating them. CDR3 length: 14 residues. The germline CDR1 and CDR2 sequences are MNHNS and SASEGT. CDR3 residues: CASSGGLVGTEAFF. The CDR3 bases are TGTGCCAGCAGTGGAGGCTTAGTAGGCACTGAAGCTTTCTTT.

The DNA for the CDR3 is TGTGCCAGCAGTTACCTCAGAGCAGGGAATAATTCACCCCTCCACTTT. Translation: CASSYLRAGNNSPLHF. The chain employs TRBV6-5 and TRBJ1-6, with a possible D match to TRBD1 (5 bases). Per germline, CDR1 MNHEY and CDR2 SVGAGI. Between the trimmed V and J ends, which lost 2 bases and 5 bases, there was a span of 13 bases. The CDR3 is 16 amino acids.

This chain uses TRBV10-3 with TRBJ1-1; D is unclear. The germline V gene has CDR1 ENHRY and CDR2 SYGVKD. CDR3 length: 11 amino acids. V lost 4 bases and J 11 bases, leaving 11 bases between the germline ends. The CDR3 DNA reads TGTGCCATCAGTGGAGGAGAGGGCGCTTTCTTT. This encodes CAISGGEGAFF.

The V and J genes are TRBV10-1 and TRBJ2-2; 12 nucleotides align to TRBD1. The length of the CDR3 is 17 residues. V lost 5 bases and J lost 6; bases outside the gene matches: 10. Per the germline V gene, CDR1 is WNHNN and CDR2 is SYGVQD (reference sequence). Written as DNA, the CDR3 is TGCGCCAGCAGTAAGAGGACCGGGACAGGGGGCTCCGGGGAGCTGTTTTTT. This encodes CASSKRTGTGGSGELFF.

The chain recombines TRBV6-6 with TRBJ2-2; 9 nucleotides match TRBD1. With V trimmed by 7 bases and J by 5 bases, 8 bases remained unmatched. Germline assignment: CDR1 MNHNY and CDR2 SVGAGI (reference sequence). CDR3 length: 15 residues. CDR3 in DNA: TGTGCCAGCACCCGGGACAGGGTAGAAACCGGGGAGCTGTTTTTT. Translation: CASTRDRVETGELFF.

This sequence joins TRBV9 and TRBJ2-3; maybe TRBD2 (7 bases). CDR1 SGDLS and CDR2 YYNGEE come from the germline V gene. The CDR3 has 16 amino acids. The V gene lost 0 bases and the J gene lost 11 bases, with 22 bases spanning the gap. The CDR3 is CASSVEGGARAWRQYF. The DNA for the CDR3 is TGTGCCAGCAGCGTAGAGGGGGGGGCACGGGCATGGAGGCAGTATTTT.